Listed here is a single T cell receptor beta chain. This specimen comes from a study of PD-L1 blockade in urothelial cancer. Germline assignment: CDR1 GTSNPN and CDR2 SVGIG (reference sequence). This CDR3 comprises 14 residues. Deletions cut 4 bases from V and 5 bases from J, with 14 bases between. TCRdb keeps only in-frame clones here, not all; method: immunoSEQ multiplex PCR. The profile shows more than 45,000 clones, approximately 83% of them singletons. Noted time point: peripheral blood 6 weeks after treatment start. The starting material was PBMCs, obtained around atezolizumab (anti-PD-L1) treatment. This sequence joins TRBV30 and TRBJ1-4; D ambiguous. This receptor was obtained from a man aged 60 to 69 with urothelial cancer. CDR3 sequence reads: CAWTGRAYNEKLFF. The CDR3 DNA reads TGTGCCTGGACTGGGAGAGCCTACAATGAAAAACTGTTTTTT.